Below, 28 T cell receptor beta chains from the same sample are listed, as sequenced in a study of blood T cell repertoires in COVID-19. Here immunoSEQ multiplex PCR was the method, and the copy in TCRdb shows in-frame clones only, minus some. The data show approximately 240,000 clones, about 85% seen once. Sequenced material: peripheral blood. Every receptor here comes from a woman older than 75 with active or convalescent COVID-19.

The V and J genes are TRBV5-6 and TRBJ2-7; 9 nucleotides agree with TRBD1. Trimming at V came to 4 bases and at J to 6 bases, leaving 5 bases not matched to a gene. In germline, CDR1 is SGHDT, CDR2 YYEEEE. This CDR3 comprises 13 residues. This CDR3 is CASSRDRGFEQYF. The CDR3 DNA reads as TGTGCCAGCAGCCGCGACAGGGGGTTCGAGCAGTACTTC.

The chain recombines TRBV7-2 with TRBJ2-7; 8 nucleotides agree with TRBD1. This CDR3 comprises 14 residues. Looked up from germline, CDR1 is SGHTA and CDR2 is FQGNSA. After removal of 2 bases from V and 5 bases from J, the junction contained 5 bases not matched to a gene. The CDR3 here is CASSLQGQGHEQYF. CDR3 coding DNA: TGTGCCAGCAGCTTACAAGGACAGGGTCACGAGCAGTACTTC.

The chain couples TRBV9 to TRBJ2-5; 7 positions match TRBD2. From germline, CDR1 is SGDLS and CDR2 YYNGEE. The V and J ends lost 4 bases and 0 bases, in that order; junction bases with no gene match: 6. The CDR3 extends over 15 amino acids. The CDR3 spells CASSKREGYQETQYF. Written as DNA, the CDR3 is TGTGCCAGCAGCAAAAGGGAGGGTTACCAAGAGACCCAGTACTTC. The entire variable domain, with the rest obtained from reference TRBV9 and TRBJ2-5, is as follows: DSGVTQTPKHLITATGQRVTLRCSPRSGDLSVYWYQQSLDQGLQFLIQYYNGEERAKGNILERFSAQQFPDLHSELNLSSLELGDSALYFCASSKREGYQETQYFGPGTRLLVL.

V gene TRBV30 combines with J gene TRBJ2-3; 8 bases agree with TRBD2. CDR1 and CDR2 from the germline V gene are GTSNPN and SVGIG (reference sequence). The CDR3 totals 16 residues. V dropped 2 bases and J dropped 6; count of bases not matched to a gene: 13. CDR3 sequence (DNA): TGTGCCTGGAGTATAGGTTTGAGCGGGAGTCGGGATACGCAGTATTTT. The encoded protein is CAWSIGLSGSRDTQYF.

The J gene is TRBJ2-3, the V gene TRBV5-5; 10 bases are shared with TRBD2. The V gene end was trimmed by 0 bases and the J gene end by 8 bases; junction bases not matched to a gene: 9. The CDR3 length is 16 residues. Germline-derived CDR1 and CDR2 are SGHKS and YYEKEE (reference sequence). The CDR3, as DNA: TGTGCCAGCAGCTTGGTGCAGCGGGGGGGCCTGGGTACGCAGTATTTT. Translated: CASSLVQRGGLGTQYF.

The table lists this clone with a count of one. This chain's CDR3 is CASSQDREALVAFF. The DNA of the CDR3 is TGCGCCAGCAGCCAAGATCGGGAAGCCTTAGTGGCTTTCTTT. The genes are TRBV4-3 and TRBJ1-1; no clear D. The CDR3 is 14 residues long. The germline V gene has CDR1 LGHNA and CDR2 YSLEER. V lost 0 bases to trimming and J lost 11 bases, with 16 bases between them.

CDR3 bases: TGTGCCAGCAGTTACCCTAGCGGGGGATTCCAAGAGACCCAGTACTTC. Amino acid sequence: CASSYPSGGFQETQYF. This chain joins TRBV6-6 and TRBJ2-5; 10 nucleotides line up with TRBD2. V gave up 2 bases and J gave up 1 base; unmatched junction bases: 4. The CDR3 spans 16 residues. Germline CDR1 MNHNY, CDR2 SVGAGI (reference sequence).

This clone was seen once. The chain combines TRBV20-1 with TRBJ2-1; 8 nucleotides match TRBD2. Germline trimming cut 3 bases from V and 1 base from J; bases unmatched to any gene: 8. The CDR3 has 16 amino acids. Per the germline V gene, CDR1 is DFQATT and CDR2 is SNEGSKA (reference sequence). The CDR3 coding sequence is TGCAGTGCTAGTGGGTGGGCGGGAGGATCCTACAATGAGCAGTTCTTC. Its translation is CSASGWAGGSYNEQFF.

This sequence joins TRBV29-1 and TRBJ2-1; 7 positions agree with TRBD2. After removal of 3 bases from V and 4 bases from J, the junction contained 9 bases not matched to a gene. The length of the CDR3 is 15 residues. Per germline, CDR1 SQVTM and CDR2 ANQGSEA. The chain's CDR3 is CSVDGGGNRYNEQFF. The CDR3 nucleotides are TGCAGCGTTGATGGGGGGGGGAATAGGTACAATGAGCAGTTCTTC.

This clone was counted a few times. V usage is TRBV28 and J usage is TRBJ1-5; possibly TRBD1 for D (6 bases). Looked up from germline, CDR1 is MDHEN and CDR2 is SYDVKM. Between the trimmed V and J ends, which lost 6 bases and 6 bases, there was a span of 18 bases. This CDR3 spans 15 amino acids. This CDR3 is CASRQTTGYGQPQHF. The DNA for the CDR3 is TGTGCCAGCAGACAAACCACAGGGTATGGTCAGCCCCAGCATTTT.

The chain has TRBV10-3 and TRBJ2-3; 9 positions match TRBD2. V was pared by 6 bases and J by 1 base, with 5 bases of the junction left unmatched. CDR1 and CDR2 (germline): ENHRY, SYGVKD. This CDR3 has 15 residues. CDR3 region: CAIRTSGWGTDTQYF. The CDR3 nucleotides read TGTGCCATCAGAACTAGCGGGTGGGGCACAGATACGCAGTATTTT.

The V call is TRBV5-8, the J call TRBJ2-5; TRBD1 matches at 7 bases. This CDR3 spans 13 amino acids. CDR1 and CDR2 (germline): SGHTS, YDEGEE. V shed 4 bases and J 4 bases; nucleotides not matched to a gene: 4. The CDR3 DNA follows: TGTGCCAGCAGCCGAGGGGGCAGAGAGACCCAGTACTTC. This gives the protein CASSRGGRETQYF.

The rearrangement joins TRBV2 to TRBJ2-5, with 7 bases fitting TRBD2. The CDR3 runs 14 residues. After removal of 4 bases from V and 0 bases from J, the junction contained 2 bases not matched to a gene. The germline V gene has CDR1 SNHLY and CDR2 FYNNEI. DNA of the CDR3: TGTGCCAGCAGTGCGACTAGCTACCAAGAGACCCAGTACTTC. This codes for CASSATSYQETQYF.

The chain recombines TRBV15 with TRBJ1-3, with D hard to call. From germline, CDR1 is LNHNV and CDR2 YYDKDF (reference sequence). The CDR3 totals 16 residues. The germline V and J ends were trimmed by 5 bases and 0 bases, with 14 bases remaining between them. Here the CDR3 reads CATSSHYLASGNTIYF. The DNA for the CDR3 is TGTGCCACCAGCTCCCATTACTTAGCCTCTGGAAACACCATATATTTT.

The genes are TRBV5-1 and TRBJ2-2; 9 nucleotides agree with TRBD1. Germline V CDR1 and CDR2: SGHRS, YFSETQ. This CDR3 contains 14 residues. J lost 10 bases, V lost 3 bases, and 7 bases had no gene match. CDR3 sequence reads: CASSSQGAHEELFF. The CDR3 DNA follows: TGCGCCAGCAGCTCACAGGGGGCCCACGAGGAGCTGTTTTTT. The full variable domain, its missing parts supplied by reference TRBV5-1 and TRBJ2-2, is KAGVTQTPRYLIKTRGQQVTLSCSPISGHRSVSWYQQTPGQGLQFLFEYFSETQRNKGNFPGRFSGRQFSNSRSEMNVSTLELGDSALYLCASSSQGAHEELFFGEGSRLTVL.

V is TRBV2 and J is TRBJ2-6; D is perhaps TRBD1 (6 bases). Trimming left V 6 bases short and J 6 bases short, with 21 bases between. This CDR3 has 17 amino acids. Germline V gene data show CDR1 as SNHLY and CDR2 as FYNNEI. As DNA, the CDR3 is TGTGCCAGCAGGAAACAGGGTCCTAATCGCTTGGCCAACGTCCTGACTTTC. Protein sequence: CASRKQGPNRLANVLTF.

V usage is TRBV7-2 and J usage is TRBJ2-1, with 10 bases that match TRBD2. V lost 1 base, J lost 12 bases, and 9 bases stayed unmatched. Germline V lookup: CDR1 SGHTA, CDR2 FQGNSA. This CDR3 region has 15 residues. CDR3 amino acids: CASSLGASGGIAQFF. For the CDR3, the DNA is TGTGCCAGCAGCTTAGGCGCTAGCGGGGGTATCGCGCAGTTCTTC.

The rearrangement joins TRBV6-6 to TRBJ1-2; D might be TRBD1 (6 bases). This CDR3 region has 14 residues. Between the trimmed V and J ends, which lost 2 bases and 8 bases, there was a span of 15 bases. CDR1 and CDR2 (germline): MNHNY, SVGAGI (reference sequence). CDR3 in DNA: TGTGCCAGCAGTTACACCCCCTCCGACAGGGGCTACACCTTC. This sequence encodes CASSYTPSDRGYTF.

V is TRBV19 and J is TRBJ1-1; D is unclear. This CDR3 has 15 residues. V lost 3 bases to trimming and J lost 4 bases, with 15 bases between them. CDR1 is LNHDA and CDR2 is SQIVND in the germline V gene (reference sequence). CDR3: CASSIRKGVFTEAFF. As DNA, the CDR3 is TGTGCCAGTAGTATTCGGAAGGGAGTGTTCACTGAAGCTTTCTTT.

This chain uses TRBV25-1 with TRBJ1-2; D gene uncertain. Germline loops: CDR1 MGHDK, CDR2 SYGVNS. This CDR3 has 12 amino acids. Trimming removed 2 bases at V and 8 bases at J, with 9 bases between. CDR3 amino acids: CASSEGLIGYTF. The CDR3 DNA follows: TGTGCCAGCAGTGAAGGGCTTATAGGCTACACCTTC.

The rearrangement joins TRBV6-2 or TRBV6-3 to TRBJ2-7; D possibly corresponds to TRBD1 (6 bases). This CDR3 comprises 13 residues. Trimming left V 7 bases short and J 3 bases short, with 13 bases between. Germline loops: CDR1 MNHEY, CDR2 SVGEGT. CDR3 loop: CASTPLQGYEQYF. In DNA, the CDR3 is TGTGCCAGCACCCCCTTACAGGGCTACGAGCAGTACTTC.

The V gene is TRBV7-2, the J gene TRBJ2-7, with TRBD2 as a possible D gene (6 bases). V shed 4 bases and J shed 6 bases, with 16 bases lying between them. Germline CDR1 is SGHTA and CDR2 is FQGNSA. The CDR3 is 14 amino acids. The CDR3 DNA follows: TGTGCCAGCAGCTCCGACTGGGTGGGAGGCGAGCAGTACTTC. Translated, it gives CASSSDWVGGEQYF.

The rearrangement links TRBV5-6 to TRBJ1-4; no reliable D call. In germline, CDR1 is SGHDT, CDR2 YYEEEE. The CDR3 runs 14 residues. Trimming pared 3 bases from V and 4 bases from J, leaving 10 bases between. This CDR3 reads CASSYDTGNEKLFF. The CDR3, as DNA: TGTGCCAGCAGCTACGACACCGGTAATGAAAAACTGTTTTTT.

This sequence joins TRBV5-1 and TRBJ1-1; TRBD1 might be the D (5 bases). The CDR3 runs to 15 residues. Germline CDR1 reads SGHRS; CDR2 reads YFSETQ. Trimming shortened V by 0 bases and J by 3 bases, and 12 bases separated the two germline ends. CDR3 sequence (DNA): TGCGCCAGCAGCTTGGCCTTGTTAGGGGACACTGAAGCTTTCTTT. It is translated as CASSLALLGDTEAFF.

The chain combines TRBV6-4 with TRBJ2-2; 9 positions agree with TRBD1. Germline CDR1 MRHNA, CDR2 SNTAGT. The CDR3 sequence is 14 residues long. Trimming cost V 6 bases and J 7 bases; bases outside gene matches: 6. The CDR3 is CASSAGTGIGELFF. The CDR3 DNA reads TGTGCCAGCAGCGCCGGGACAGGGATCGGGGAGCTGTTTTTT.

This sequence joins TRBV5-8 and TRBJ1-4, with D perhaps matching TRBD1 (5 bases). Trimming removed 4 bases at V and 8 bases at J, with 6 bases between. This CDR3 contains 11 residues. Germline loops: CDR1 SGHTS, CDR2 YDEGEE. In nucleotides, the CDR3 is TGTGCCAGCAGCCACAGGGAAAAACTGTTTTTT. Amino acids: CASSHREKLFF.

V and J are TRBV11-2 and TRBJ2-1; D may be TRBD2 (6 bases). The CDR3 contains 13 residues. Trimming took off 0 bases at V and 15 bases at J, with 15 bases between the two ends. The germline gives CDR1 SGHAT, CDR2 FQNNGV. The CDR3 DNA reads as TGTGCCAGCAGCTTAGACGGGGGAGCAGGGCCGTTCTTC. Translation gives CASSLDGGAGPFF.

The chain carries TRBV7-8 and TRBJ1-2, with TRBD1 matching 10 bases. CDR1 is SGHVS and CDR2 is FQNEAQ in the germline V gene. V lost 1 base to trimming and J lost 3 bases; unmatched junction nucleotides: 2. The CDR3 extends over 15 amino acids. The CDR3 here is CASSLGQGADYGYTF. CDR3 in DNA: TGTGCCAGCAGCTTAGGACAGGGGGCAGACTATGGCTACACCTTC.